This T cell receptor beta chain was sequenced during a study of regulatory T cells in long-lasting Graves disease. As for time point: persistent/refractory GD, antithyroid drugs over 5 years with positive TRAb. After RNA was extracted from PBMCs, the TCR library was made from it. EDTA tubes were used for drawing about 9 milliliters of peripheral blood. This clonotype was counted at least ten times. Combining iRepertoire HTBI primers with Arm-PCR of CDR3 regions, the authors built TCR beta libraries. TCRdb recomputed calls from the multiplex PCR reads with MiXCR, one row per CDR3 protein. The sample records a few hundred thousand distinct CDR3 sequences, roughly a quarter being singletons. The material sequenced was peripheral blood mononuclear cells (PBMCs), taken when the disease was refractory, from a patient treated with antithyroid drugs. The receptor was derived from a female donor with Graves disease.

DNA for the CDR3: TGTGCCACCACCGACAGGATAGTCGCTGAAGCTTTCTTT. Its protein product is CATTDRIVAEAFF. V and J are TRBV6-1 and TRBJ1-1; a weak D match, TRBD1 (6 bases). Trimming shortened V by 10 bases and J by 6 bases, and 18 bases separated the two germline ends. This CDR3 has 13 amino acids. Germline V gene data show CDR1 as MNHNS and CDR2 as SASEGT.